This passage covers 12 T cell receptor beta chains from one sample sequenced in a study of T-cell memory formation after mild COVID-19. One entry per CDR3 protein results from TCRdb running MiXCR on the 5' RACE reads. Of 400,000 to 550,000 distinct CDR3 sequences detected, around 27% appear once; the ten largest clones hold roughly an eighth. Sequencing input: PBMCs or a T cell subset sorted from them (not recorded which). These receptors came from an adult woman who had mild COVID-19 (a few samples of this study predate the infection). Cell type and time point are not known.

This clonotype was seen a few times. The chain combines TRBV6-5 with TRBJ2-1, with D perhaps TRBD1 (5 bases). Germline CDR1 MNHEY, CDR2 SVGAGI. V gave up 1 base and J gave up 10 bases, with 14 bases separating them. The CDR3 is 14 amino acids. In DNA, the CDR3 is TGTGCCAGCAGTTACTACTCCCTCCACAGGGAGCAGTTCTTC. Translating gives CASSYYSLHREQFF.

The table lists this clonotype with many counts. This chain links TRBV5-1 with TRBJ2-1; 8 bases are shared with TRBD1. This CDR3 has 17 residues. J was trimmed by 6 bases and V by 4 bases; bases with no gene match: 15. Germline V lookup: CDR1 SGHRS, CDR2 YFSETQ. The chain's CDR3 is CASSAGQTGDKVNEQFF. The CDR3 bases are TGCGCCAGCAGCGCCGGACAGACAGGGGACAAGGTCAATGAGCAGTTCTTC.

There are many counts of this clonotype. A read error may produce the germline difference seen at one junction end. V is TRBV5-1 and J is TRBJ2-3, with TRBD2 matching 12 bases. Per germline, CDR1 SGHRS and CDR2 YFSETQ. The CDR3 runs 16 residues. CDR3 sequence: CASSLGLAGSTDTQYF. CDR3 DNA sequence: TGTGCCAGCAGTTTAGGACTAGCGGGGAGCACAGATACGCAGTATTTT.

Only a few counts were recorded for this clonotype. This chain uses TRBV7-9 with TRBJ1-2, with D possibly matching TRBD1 (5 bases). CDR1 and CDR2 (germline): SEHNR, FQNEAQ (reference sequence). Trimming shortened V by 5 bases and J by 5 bases, and 18 bases separated the two germline ends. This CDR3 is 15 amino acids long. The CDR3 loop reads CASSSKPGTAYGYTF. CDR3 nucleotides: TGTGCCAGCAGCAGTAAACCCGGGACGGCTTATGGCTACACCTTC.

The rearrangement uses TRBV5-5 and TRBJ2-2; D remains ambiguous. V was pared by 3 bases and J by 1 base, with 13 bases between. CDR3 size: 16 residues. From germline, CDR1 is SGHKS and CDR2 YYEKEE (reference sequence). CDR3 nucleotide sequence: TGTGCCAGCAGCTCCGTCTGGCCCCTGAACACCGGGGAGCTGTTTTTT. Amino acids: CASSSVWPLNTGELFF. The entire variable domain, with the rest obtained from reference TRBV5-5 and TRBJ2-2, is as follows: DAGVTQSPTHLIKTRGQQVTLRCSPISGHKSVSWYQQVLGQGPQFIFQYYEKEERGRGNFPDRFSARQFPNYSSELNVNALLLGDSALYLCASSSVWPLNTGELFFGEGSRLTVL.

This rearrangement joins TRBV7-2 to TRBJ1-3, with TRBD1 matching 7 bases. V was clipped by 1 base and J by 2 bases; unmatched bases: 5. Germline V gives CDR1 SGHTA, CDR2 FQGNSA. The CDR3 is 16 residues long. The CDR3, as DNA: TGTGCCAGCAGCTTAGTATCAGGGGGTACTGGAAACACCATATATTTT. This translates into CASSLVSGGTGNTIYF.

The genes are TRBV13 and TRBJ2-1; 14 nucleotides match TRBD2. Germline loops: CDR1 PRHDT, CDR2 FYEKMQ (reference sequence). The CDR3 spans 17 residues. Unmatched junction bases numbered 6, after V lost 6 bases and J lost 2 bases. The chain's CDR3 is CASSPTGLAGAYNEQFF. DNA of the CDR3: TGTGCCAGCAGTCCAACGGGACTAGCGGGAGCCTACAATGAGCAGTTCTTC.

This clonotype was picked up a small number of times. The chain links TRBV20-1 to TRBJ2-1; 10 bases match TRBD2. V dropped 8 bases and J dropped 5; count of bases not matched to a gene: 3. Germline V gives CDR1 DFQATT, CDR2 SNEGSKA (reference sequence). CDR3 length: 12 amino acids. CDR3 nucleotides: TGCAGTATAGCGGGAGGACACAATGAGCAGTTCTTC. It is translated as CSIAGGHNEQFF.

This clonotype has more than one count but fewer than ten. V is TRBV7-2 and J is TRBJ1-1, with a possible D match to TRBD1 (5 bases). The CDR3 contains 13 residues. Trimming left V 7 bases short and J 0 bases short, with 9 bases between. The germline gives CDR1 SGHTA, CDR2 FQGNSA. The CDR3 nucleotides read TGTGCCAGCAATACAGGTTTGAACACTGAAGCTTTCTTT. Protein product: CASNTGLNTEAFF.

This clonotype was counted only a few times. V is TRBV2 and J is TRBJ1-1; D is uncertain. Per the germline V gene, CDR1 is SNHLY and CDR2 is FYNNEI. V was cut by 1 base and J by 3 bases, with 12 bases left in between. CDR3 length: 15 amino acids. The CDR3 protein is CASSEGNTGYTEAFF. The CDR3 region has the DNA TGTGCCAGCAGTGAAGGTAACACCGGTTACACTGAAGCTTTCTTT.

V is TRBV27 and J is TRBJ2-1; maybe TRBD2 (5 bases). The length of the CDR3 is 14 residues. The germline V and J ends were trimmed by 4 bases and 6 bases, with 13 bases remaining between them. CDR1 MNHEY and CDR2 SMNVEV come from the germline V gene (reference sequence). CDR3 sequence reads: CASSSNRDLNEQFF. CDR3 nucleotide sequence: TGTGCCAGCAGTTCCAACCGGGATCTCAATGAGCAGTTCTTC.

The chain is built from TRBV5-1 and TRBJ2-3, with TRBD1 matching over 9 bases. Trimming removed 7 bases from V and 5 bases from J; junction bases left unmatched: 8. CDR1 SGHRS and CDR2 YFSETQ come from the germline V gene. The CDR3 has 14 amino acids. CDR3 DNA sequence: TGCGCCAGCTCCGGACAGGGGTATGGAGATACGCAGTATTTT. Protein product: CASSGQGYGDTQYF.